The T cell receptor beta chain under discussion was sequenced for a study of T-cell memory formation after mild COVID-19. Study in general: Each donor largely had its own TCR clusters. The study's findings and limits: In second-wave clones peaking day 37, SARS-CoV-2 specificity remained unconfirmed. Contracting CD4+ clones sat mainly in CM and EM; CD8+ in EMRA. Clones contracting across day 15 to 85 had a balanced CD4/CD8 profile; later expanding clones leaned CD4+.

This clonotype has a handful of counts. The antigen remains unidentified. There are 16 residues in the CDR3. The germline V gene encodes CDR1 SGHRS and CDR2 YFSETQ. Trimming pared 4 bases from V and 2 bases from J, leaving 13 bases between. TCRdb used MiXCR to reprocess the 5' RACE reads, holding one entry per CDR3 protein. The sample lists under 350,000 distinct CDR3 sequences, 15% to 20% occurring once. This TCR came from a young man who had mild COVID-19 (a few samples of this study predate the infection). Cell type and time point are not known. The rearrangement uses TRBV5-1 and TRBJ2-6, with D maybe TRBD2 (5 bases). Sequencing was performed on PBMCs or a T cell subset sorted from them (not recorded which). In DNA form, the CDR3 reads TGCGCCAGCAGCGATGGAGGAGAGGCTGGGGCCAACGTCCTGACTTTC. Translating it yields CASSDGGEAGANVLTF.